The T cell receptor beta chain under discussion was sequenced for a study of shared clonotypes between healthy human individuals. The overall study: Serving as donors were a couple of women and a few men, whose ages spanned 18 to 49. General study results and limits: For naive CD4 cells, around 5.1% of clonotypes were shared across a few donors.

As for this clone: Its antigen is undetermined.

At the deep level, the assay was run. Method: immunoSEQ multiplex PCR; TCRdb's copy keeps in-frame clones and lacks some. The sample has 2 million to 2.5 million clones; approximately 96% are singletons. The study drew its donors from healthy HIV-negative adults without recent acute infections or vaccinations. The CDR3 is 16 amino acids. Germline assignment: CDR1 SGHRS and CDR2 YFSETQ. After removal of 2 bases from V and 2 bases from J, the junction contained 7 bases not matched to a gene. This sequence joins TRBV5-1 and TRBJ2-3; TRBD2 aligns across 8 bases. The receptor comes from a man younger than 35 in good health. Sequenced: naive CD4+ T cells sorted from blood. The subset is: CD45RA+ positively selected. The CDR3 spells CASSFVGGGSTDTQYF. Written as DNA, the CDR3 is TGCGCCAGCAGCTTCGTCGGCGGGGGGTCCACAGATACGCAGTATTTT.